The sequence of this T cell receptor beta chain was determined in a study of T-cell memory formation after mild COVID-19. At the level of the study: Most TCR clusters belonged to a single donor. Notes on the study in general: Of the contracting clones, CD4+ ones lay mainly in CM and EM, and CD8+ ones in EMRA. Later expanders leaned CD4+, whereas day 15 to 85 contracting clones were balanced CD4/CD8. The study detected some responding clones in pre-infection memory, suggesting cross-reactive memory joined.

On this clonotype: What it recognizes is unknown.

TCRdb re-called the 5' RACE reads with MiXCR, one entry per CDR3 protein. Of 560,000 or so distinct CDR3 sequences listed, around 15% were seen once; the top ten hold about 7.5%. V lost 6 bases and J 5 bases, leaving 5 bases between the germline ends. The CDR3 extends over 11 amino acids. The chain employs TRBV12-3 or TRBV12-4 and TRBJ1-5, with no clear D. The clonotype was recovered from an adult woman who had mild COVID-19 (a few samples of this study predate the infection). Cell type and time point are not known. The sequenced material came from PBMCs or a T cell subset sorted from them (not recorded which). CDR3 DNA sequence: TGTGCCAGCAGCTATCATCAGCCCCAGCATTTT. Encoded protein: CASSYHQPQHF.